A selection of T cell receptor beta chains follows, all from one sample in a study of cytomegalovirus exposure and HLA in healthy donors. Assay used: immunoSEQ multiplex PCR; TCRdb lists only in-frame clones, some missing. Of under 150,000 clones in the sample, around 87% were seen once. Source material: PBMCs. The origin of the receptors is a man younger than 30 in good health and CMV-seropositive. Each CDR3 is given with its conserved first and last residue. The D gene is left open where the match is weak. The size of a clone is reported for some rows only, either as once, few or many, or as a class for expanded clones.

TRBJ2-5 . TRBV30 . TGTGCCTGGAGTGTAGGGGTGGCAAAGACCCAGTACTTC CAWSVGVAKTQYF
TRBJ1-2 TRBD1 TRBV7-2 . TGTGCCAGCAGCTTAGACAGGGGTGACGGCTACACCTTC CASSLDRGDGYTF
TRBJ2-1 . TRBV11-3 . TGTGCCAGCAGCTTAATTTTCGGGGGGCATCGGTTCTTC CASSLIFGGHRFF
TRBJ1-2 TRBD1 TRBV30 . TGTGCCTGGAGTGGAAAGGACAGGGGATACTATGGCTACACCTTC CAWSGKDRGYYGYTF
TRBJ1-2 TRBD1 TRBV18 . TGTGCCAGCTCACCGACAGGGGACTATGGCTACACCTTC CASSPTGDYGYTF
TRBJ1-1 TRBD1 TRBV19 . TGTGCCAGTAGTCTCCAGGGGGGGAACACTGAAGCTTTCTTT CASSLQGGNTEAFF
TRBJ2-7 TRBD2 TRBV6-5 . TGTGCCAGCAGAACCCCTAGCGGGAGTTCCTACGAGCAGTACTTC CASRTPSGSSYEQYF
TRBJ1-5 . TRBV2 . TGTGCCAGCAGTGAAGGGCAGGGCAATCAGCCCCAGCATTTT CASSEGQGNQPQHF
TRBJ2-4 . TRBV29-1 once TGCAGCGTTGTTGGCAGTTTGTTGAACATTCAGTACTTC CSVVGSLLNIQYF
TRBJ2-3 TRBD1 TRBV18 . TGTGCCAGCTCACCACGGAGGACAGGCCACACAGATACGCAGTATTTT CASSPRRTGHTDTQYF
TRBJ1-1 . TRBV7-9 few TGTGCCAGCAGCTTCATTAACACTGAAGCTTTCTTT CASSFINTEAFF